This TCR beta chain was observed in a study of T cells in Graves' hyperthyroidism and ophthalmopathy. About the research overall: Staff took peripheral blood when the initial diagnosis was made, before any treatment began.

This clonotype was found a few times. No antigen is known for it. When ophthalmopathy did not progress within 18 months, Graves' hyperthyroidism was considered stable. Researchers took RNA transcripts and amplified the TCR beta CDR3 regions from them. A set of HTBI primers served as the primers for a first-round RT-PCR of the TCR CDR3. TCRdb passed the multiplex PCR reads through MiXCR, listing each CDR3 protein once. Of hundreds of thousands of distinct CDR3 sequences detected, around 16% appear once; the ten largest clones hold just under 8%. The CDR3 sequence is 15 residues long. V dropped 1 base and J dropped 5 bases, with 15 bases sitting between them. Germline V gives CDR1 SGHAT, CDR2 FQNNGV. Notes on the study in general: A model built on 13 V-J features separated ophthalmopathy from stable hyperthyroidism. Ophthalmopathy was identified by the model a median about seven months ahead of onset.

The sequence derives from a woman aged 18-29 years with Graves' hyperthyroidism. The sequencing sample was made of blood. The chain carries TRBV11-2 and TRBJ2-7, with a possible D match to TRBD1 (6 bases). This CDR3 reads CASSLVRGLLHEQYF. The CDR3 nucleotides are TGTGCCAGCAGCTTAGTCAGGGGCCTCCTCCACGAGCAGTACTTC.